Each of the 5 T cell receptor beta chains below was sequenced from the same sample in a study of shared clonotypes between healthy human individuals. Here immunoSEQ multiplex PCR was the method, and the copy in TCRdb shows in-frame clones only, minus some. The sample records some 2,500,000 clones, around 93% being singletons. The material sequenced was naive CD4+ T cells from PBMCs. Noted subset: CD45RA+ positively selected. The receptors here all came from a man aged 18 to 35 in good health. Some clones in this sample may be carry-over from other donors' samples.

The count of this clone is one. The chain couples TRBV9 to TRBJ2-7, with a weak D call TRBD2 (5 bases). The CDR3 extends over 15 amino acids. Germline V CDR1 and CDR2: SGDLS, YYNGEE. V dropped 0 bases and J dropped 6 bases, with 16 bases sitting between them. CDR3 loop: CASSVVGGSNSEQYF. The CDR3, as DNA: TGTGCCAGCAGCGTAGTTGGTGGGAGTAACTCCGAGCAGTACTTC.

The chain is built from TRBV5-1 and TRBJ2-7; no clear D. Germline CDR1 SGHRS, CDR2 YFSETQ. Deletions cut 0 bases from V and 2 bases from J, with 12 bases between. CDR3 size: 15 residues. The chain's CDR3 is CASSLAGSLPYEQYF. Written as DNA, the CDR3 is TGCGCCAGCAGCTTGGCGGGTTCACTTCCCTACGAGCAGTACTTC.

This clone was seen a single time. Other nucleotide sequences in the sample specify the same CDR3. V and J are TRBV7-2 and TRBJ1-3; D unclear. V lost 5 bases and J 2 bases, leaving 7 bases between the germline ends. The CDR3 runs to 13 residues. Germline V gene lookup returns CDR1 SGHTA and CDR2 FQGNSA. DNA for the CDR3: TGTGCCAGCAGCCCTACTACTGGAAACACCATATATTTT. Its translation: CASSPTTGNTIYF. The entire variable domain, with the rest obtained from reference TRBV7-2 and TRBJ1-3, is as follows: GAGVSQSPSNKVTEKGKDVELRCDPISGHTALYWYRQSLGQGLEFLIYFQGNSAPDKSGLPSDRFSAERTGGSVSTLTIQRTQQEDSAVYLCASSPTTGNTIYFGEGSWLTVV.

The rearrangement joins TRBV19 to TRBJ2-6; the match to TRBD1 covers 10 bases. Germline V gene sequence: CDR1 LNHDA, CDR2 SQIVND (reference sequence). J gave up 2 bases and V 5 bases, and 9 bases lay outside the gene matches. The CDR3 sequence is 18 residues long. The CDR3 DNA reads as TGTGCCAGTAGTCCCGGGACAGGGGAAGTAACTGGGGCCAACGTCCTGACTTTC. It translates to CASSPGTGEVTGANVLTF.

CDR3 sequence: CASSQGGYNEQFF. CDR3 nucleotides: TGTGCCAGCAGTCAAGGAGGTTACAATGAGCAGTTCTTC. The J gene is TRBJ2-1, the V gene TRBV28, with D possibly being TRBD2 (5 bases). CDR1 and CDR2 (germline): MDHEN, SYDVKM. The length of the CDR3 is 13 residues. Trimming removed 5 bases at V and 4 bases at J, with 9 bases between.